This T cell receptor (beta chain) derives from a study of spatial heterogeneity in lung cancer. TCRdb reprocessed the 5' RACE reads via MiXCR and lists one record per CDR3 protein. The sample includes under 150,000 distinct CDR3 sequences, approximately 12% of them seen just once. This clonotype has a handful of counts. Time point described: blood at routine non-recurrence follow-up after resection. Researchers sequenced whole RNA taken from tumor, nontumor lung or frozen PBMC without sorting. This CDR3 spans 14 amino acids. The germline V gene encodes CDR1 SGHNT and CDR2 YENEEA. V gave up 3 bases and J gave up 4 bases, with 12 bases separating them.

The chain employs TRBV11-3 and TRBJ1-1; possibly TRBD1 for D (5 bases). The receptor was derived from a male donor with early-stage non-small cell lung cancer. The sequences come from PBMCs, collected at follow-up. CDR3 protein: CASSFTGGSTEAFF. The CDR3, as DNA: TGTGCCAGCAGCTTCACAGGAGGCAGCACTGAAGCTTTCTTT.